Given below is one TCR beta chain in context. Sequencing was performed with immunoSEQ multiplex PCR; in TCRdb, only in-frame clones are kept and a portion is missing. The sample shows about 70,000 clones, approximately 84% of them seen only once. The sample is drawn from a study of blood T cell repertoires in COVID-19. About the research overall: Samples of COVID-19 (acute and convalescent) were obtained from the United States, Italy and Spain. From T cells, B-cell-depleted T cells, or PBMCs came the material, which was cDNA or gDNA.

Seattle participants joined during active infection and were tracked over time. V shed 0 bases and J shed 6 bases, with 12 bases lying between them. Germline lookup yields CDR1 SGHNT and CDR2 YYREEE (reference sequence). This CDR3 is 14 amino acids long. This TCR came from a man in his forties with COVID-19, enrolled during active disease. The gene calls are TRBV5-4 and TRBJ1-1; D call uncertain. The sequenced sample consisted of peripheral blood. The CDR3 nucleotides read TGTGCCAGCAGCTTGGAGCCAGGTTTCTCTGAAGCTTTCTTT. This codes for CASSLEPGFSEAFF.